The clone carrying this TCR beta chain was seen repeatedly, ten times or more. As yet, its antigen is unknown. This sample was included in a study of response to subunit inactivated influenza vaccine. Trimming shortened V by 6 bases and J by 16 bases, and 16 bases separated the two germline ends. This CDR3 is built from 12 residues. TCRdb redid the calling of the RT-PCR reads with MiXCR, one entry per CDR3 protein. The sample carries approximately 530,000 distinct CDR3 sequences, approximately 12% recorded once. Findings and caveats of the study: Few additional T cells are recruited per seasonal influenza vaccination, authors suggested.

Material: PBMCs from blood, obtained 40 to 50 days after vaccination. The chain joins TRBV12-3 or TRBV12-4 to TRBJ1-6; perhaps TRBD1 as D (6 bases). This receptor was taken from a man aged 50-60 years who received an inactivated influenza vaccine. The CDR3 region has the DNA TGTGCCAGCAGCCCTAGGGGGGTAGGTCTCCACTTT. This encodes CASSPRGVGLHF.